The source of this TCR beta chain is a study of regulatory T cells in long-lasting Graves disease. Comments on this clonotype: What it binds is not known. A read error is possible here, since a much larger clone lies one base away.

Whole-study findings and limits: It is possible that accuracy was reduced by the small size of the sample. Persistent patients shared more public clonotypes (roughly 2,500) than new patients (roughly 1,000).

TCR beta libraries were built with iRepertoire HTBI primers and Arm-PCR of CDR3 regions. TCRdb re-analysed the multiplex PCR reads in MiXCR, keeping a single row per CDR3 protein. Of 350,000 to 400,000 distinct CDR3 sequences in the sample, roughly 17% were seen once. Time point: newly diagnosed GD, antithyroid drugs for less than 3 months. PBMC RNA was the source of the TCR library. V lost 4 bases and J lost 7; bases outside the gene matches: 12. Germline V gene lookup returns CDR1 SGHRS and CDR2 YFSETQ. This CDR3 region has 15 residues. These data also featured in a second study, about T cells in Graves' hyperthyroidism and ophthalmopathy.

The chain joins TRBV5-1 to TRBJ2-7; 9 bases are shared with TRBD1. This TCR was sampled from a woman aged 18-29 years with Graves disease. Sequences were derived from peripheral blood mononuclear cells (PBMCs), sampled at new diagnosis, from a patient treated with antithyroid drugs. CDR3 DNA: TGCGCCAGCAGCCCGGTGGGGACAGGGAGCAATGAGCAGTACTTC. It translates to CASSPVGTGSNEQYF. Complete variable domain (other parts from reference TRBV5-1 and TRBJ2-7): KAGVTQTPRYLIKTRGQQVTLSCSPISGHRSVSWYQQTPGQGLQFLFEYFSETQRNKGNFPGRFSGRQFSNSRSEMNVSTLELGDSALYLCASSPVGTGSNEQYFGPGTRLTVT.